Listed here are 19 T cell receptor beta chains from one sample, sequenced in a study of early T cells in non-severe SARS-CoV-2 infection. TCRdb re-derived calls from the 5' RACE reads in MiXCR, one entry per CDR3 protein. The sample lists tens of thousands of distinct CDR3 sequences, approximately 4% occurring once. The sequencing input was whole blood. These receptors all come from an adult who was a healthcare worker with PCR-confirmed SARS-CoV-2 infection or an uninfected control (not recorded which).

Only a few counts were recorded for this clonotype. The V call is TRBV19, the J call TRBJ2-2; unclear D gene. Trimming took 5 bases from V and 0 from J, leaving 13 bases between them. The germline CDR1 and CDR2 sequences are LNHDA and SQIVND (reference sequence). There are 16 residues in the CDR3. CDR3 loop: CASSPPAVSNTGELFF. The CDR3 nucleotides read TGTGCCAGTAGTCCCCCAGCCGTTTCGAACACCGGGGAGCTGTTTTTT. The entire variable domain, with the rest obtained from reference TRBV19 and TRBJ2-2, is as follows: DGGITQSPKYLFRKEGQNVTLSCEQNLNHDAMYWYRQDPGQGLRLIYYSQIVNDFQKGDIAEGYSVSREKKESFPLTVTSAQKNPTAFYLCASSPPAVSNTGELFFGEGSRLTVL.

As for this clonotype: With a much larger clone just one base away, this may be a read error. The chain has TRBV11-1 and TRBJ2-1, with 13 bases fitting TRBD2. Germline V lookup: CDR1 SGHAT, CDR2 FQDESV (reference sequence). The CDR3 is made up of 17 amino acids. CDR3 DNA sequence: TGTGCCAGCAGCCGGCGACTAGCGGGAGGCTCCTTCAATGAGCAGTTCTTC. Amino acids: CASSRRLAGGSFNEQFF. Based on the CDR3 plus reference TRBV11-1 and TRBJ2-1, the full variable domain is EAEVAQSPRYKITEKSQAVAFWCDPISGHATLYWYRQILGQGPELLVQFQDESVVDDSQLPKDRFSAERLKGVDSTLKIQPAELGDSAMYLCASSRRLAGGSFNEQFFGPGTRLTVL.

This clonotype has ten or more counts. This rearrangement joins TRBV4-3 to TRBJ2-1; D gene unclear. Trimming took 4 bases from V and 7 from J, leaving 17 bases between them. Per germline, CDR1 LGHNA and CDR2 YSLEER. CDR3 length: 15 amino acids. The CDR3 region has the DNA TGCGCCAGCAGCCCAGGCTCGGGCCTACGGAATGAGCAGTTCTTC. Protein product: CASSPGSGLRNEQFF.

This rearrangement joins TRBV9 to TRBJ2-7, with D unresolved. This CDR3 region has 16 residues. The germline V and J ends were trimmed by 4 bases and 0 bases, with 17 bases remaining between them. CDR1 is SGDLS, CDR2 YYNGEE, per germline. The DNA of the CDR3 is TGTGCCAGCAGCCCCCGTGAAATGATAGGCTCCTACGAGCAGTACTTC. Translation: CASSPREMIGSYEQYF.

In this sample, this clonotype is medium-sized. The J gene is TRBJ2-1, the V gene TRBV20-1; a weak D match, TRBD2 (5 bases). Germline CDR1 DFQATT, CDR2 SNEGSKA (reference sequence). CDR3 length: 15 amino acids. Deletions cut 1 base from V and 4 bases from J, with 14 bases between. The CDR3 protein is CSARVEGANYNEQFF. CDR3 coding DNA: TGCAGTGCTAGAGTCGAGGGAGCGAATTACAATGAGCAGTTCTTC.

This clonotype was picked up many times. DNA of the CDR3: TGTGCCAGCTCTCGTCTGGACAGCTCCGGGGAGCTGTTTTTT. This encodes CASSRLDSSGELFF. The J gene is TRBJ2-2, the V gene TRBV18; weak D call: TRBD1 (6 bases). The V gene lost 6 bases and the J gene lost 6 bases, with 14 bases spanning the gap. CDR1 KGHSH and CDR2 LQKENI come from the germline V gene. The CDR3 extends over 14 amino acids.

This clonotype has at least ten counts. V gene TRBV5-6 combines with J gene TRBJ2-3, with 8 bases lining up with TRBD1. The length of the CDR3 is 16 residues. The J segment lost 0 bases and the V segment lost 4 bases, leaving 7 bases of the junction unmatched. The V gene's germline CDR1 is SGHDT and CDR2 YYEEEE. This CDR3 is CASSHIRGRSTDTQYF. The CDR3 DNA reads as TGTGCCAGCAGCCATATCAGGGGGCGTAGCACAGATACGCAGTATTTT.

The sample holds many counts of this clonotype. The J gene is TRBJ2-7, the V gene TRBV18; the match to TRBD2 covers 8 bases. Germline CDR1 and CDR2: KGHSH and LQKENI. There are 14 residues in the CDR3. V lost 6 bases, J lost 3 bases, and 7 bases stayed unmatched. The CDR3 reads CASSTKAGVYEQYF. CDR3 nucleotide sequence: TGTGCCAGCTCCACGAAAGCGGGAGTCTACGAGCAGTACTTC.

There are a few counts of this clonotype. The chain couples TRBV19 to TRBJ2-5; possible D gene TRBD2, 6 bases. The CDR3 length is 13 residues. The V gene's germline CDR1 is LNHDA and CDR2 SQIVND (reference sequence). The germline V and J ends were trimmed by 4 bases and 4 bases, with 10 bases remaining between them. CDR3 sequence reads: CASSNRDSETQYF. The CDR3 bases are TGTGCCAGTAGTAACCGGGACTCAGAGACCCAGTACTTC.

The CDR3 bases are TGCGCCAGCAGCCAAGAGGAAACGGGTACAGATACGCAGTATTTT. Its protein is CASSQEETGTDTQYF. J is TRBJ2-3 and V is TRBV4-1; D unclear. The CDR3 sequence is 15 residues long. Trimming left V 0 bases short and J 3 bases short, with 10 bases between. CDR1 is MGHRA, CDR2 YSYEKL, per germline.

This clonotype has a count of ten or more. This chain links TRBV12-3 or TRBV12-4 with TRBJ1-1, with 7 bases identical to TRBD1. J gave up 4 bases and V 5 bases, and 7 bases lay outside the gene matches. The CDR3 is made up of 14 amino acids. The CDR3 spells CASSRRGESTEAFF. In DNA form, the CDR3 reads TGTGCCAGCAGTCGCAGGGGGGAGAGCACTGAAGCTTTCTTT.

In its sample, this clonotype was seen many times. V gene TRBV5-1 combines with J gene TRBJ2-5; D gene uncertain. The V end lost 0 bases, the J end lost 4 bases, and 10 bases lay between the germline ends. The CDR3 has 14 residues. Germline lookup yields CDR1 SGHRS and CDR2 YFSETQ. The CDR3 reads CASSLELPGETQYF. CDR3 nucleotides: TGCGCCAGCAGCTTGGAACTACCCGGAGAGACCCAGTACTTC.

This clonotype was seen repeatedly, ten times or more. The chain links TRBV24-1 to TRBJ2-1, with TRBD1 as a possible D gene (6 bases). In germline, CDR1 is KGHDR, CDR2 SFDVKD. Trimming removed 9 bases at V and 0 bases at J, with 11 bases between. The CDR3 contains 14 residues. CDR3 sequence reads: CATPDRPSYNEQFF. The DNA of the CDR3 is TGTGCCACCCCGGACAGACCCTCCTACAATGAGCAGTTCTTC.

The sample holds a few counts of this clonotype. The J gene is TRBJ1-2, the V gene TRBV29-1; 8 bases agree with TRBD1. There are 13 residues in the CDR3. With 6 bases clipped from V and 3 bases from J, the junction kept 6 bases outside the gene matches. Germline V gene lookup returns CDR1 SQVTM and CDR2 ANQGSEA. Here the CDR3 reads CSVATGVYYGYTF. The DNA for the CDR3 is TGCAGCGTCGCGACAGGGGTCTACTATGGCTACACCTTC.

This clonotype was detected a few times. The chain combines TRBV12-3 or TRBV12-4 with TRBJ2-3; 11 nucleotides line up with TRBD2. The CDR3 consists of 17 residues. V shed 3 bases and J 3 bases; nucleotides not matched to a gene: 8. As DNA, the CDR3 is TGTGCCAGCAGTTTGAGGGCTAGCGGGAGGATGACAGATACGCAGTATTTT. Amino acids: CASSLRASGRMTDTQYF.

This clonotype was found many times. CDR3 residues: CASSPGEEKRNYGYTF. As DNA, the CDR3 is TGTGCCAGCTCACCGGGCGAAGAAAAGAGGAACTATGGCTACACCTTC. The rearrangement joins TRBV18 to TRBJ1-2; D gene uncertain. Trimming stripped 3 bases from V and 2 bases from J, with 16 bases between. CDR3 size: 16 residues. The germline V gene encodes CDR1 KGHSH and CDR2 LQKENI.

This clonotype was found a few times. This chain joins TRBV7-6 and TRBJ1-2, with a possible D match to TRBD1 (5 bases). The CDR3 length is 15 residues. The V end was cut by 4 bases, the J end by 4 bases, with 16 bases between. The germline V gene encodes CDR1 SGHVS and CDR2 FNYEAQ. CDR3 protein: CASSSSGADFYGYTF. The CDR3 region has the DNA TGTGCCAGCAGCTCCTCCGGGGCGGATTTCTATGGCTACACCTTC.

This clonotype was detected ten times or more. This sequence joins TRBV7-2 and TRBJ1-2; D is unclear. Trimming removed 7 bases at V and 8 bases at J, with 14 bases between. Germline assignment: CDR1 SGHTA and CDR2 FQGNSA. This CDR3 region has 12 residues. In DNA form, the CDR3 reads TGTGCCAGCACTACCTCACAAAAAGGCTACACCTTC. As protein: CASTTSQKGYTF.

This clonotype was seen many times. This chain uses TRBV20-1 with TRBJ2-1; D unresolved. Germline assignment: CDR1 DFQATT and CDR2 SNEGSKA (reference sequence). The V and J ends lost 3 bases and 6 bases respectively, with 9 bases between them. This CDR3 has 12 residues. CDR3 sequence reads: CSARTGPNEQFF. In nucleotides, the CDR3 is TGCAGTGCTAGGACGGGTCCCAATGAGCAGTTCTTC.